These 26 T cell receptor beta chains share one sample of origin, sequenced in a study of T cells in Graves' hyperthyroidism and ophthalmopathy (dated by TCRdb to the late 2010s). Libraries came from multiplex PCR. Sequencing relied on an Illumina HiSeq 2000. The TCR beta CDR3 regions were amplified from the RNA transcripts. A first-round RT-PCR of the TCR CDR3 used the HTBI primer set with the Qiagen OneStep RT-PCR kit. TCRdb reprocessed the public reads (quality trimming at Q25 with fastp, clone calling with MiXCR) and kept in-frame beta chains. Each CDR3 protein gets just one entry, which takes the most common genes and DNA from the rows behind it. For this sample there are around 600,000 distinct CDR3 sequences; roughly 14% appear just once. Roughly an eighth of the sample goes to the ten largest clones. The sequenced sample was blood. The receptors here all came from a woman between 45 and 60 years old with Graves' ophthalmopathy.

This clonotype appeared many times. This chain uses TRBV18 with TRBJ2-7; 7 bases fit TRBD2. This CDR3 has 14 residues. The J segment lost 0 bases and the V segment lost 3 bases, leaving 2 bases of the junction unmatched. Germline CDR1 KGHSH, CDR2 LQKENI. The CDR3 sequence: CASSPGGNSYEQYF. The CDR3 DNA reads as TGTGCCAGCTCACCGGGGGGGAACTCCTACGAGCAGTACTTC. Based on the CDR3 plus reference TRBV18 and TRBJ2-7, the full variable domain is NAGVMQNPRHLVRRRGQEARLRCSPMKGHSHVYWYRQLPEEGLKFMVYLQKENIIDESGMPKERFSAEFPKEGPSILRIQQVVRGDSAAYFCASSPGGNSYEQYFGPGTRLTVT.

The rearrangement joins TRBV4-3 to TRBJ2-7; TRBD1 matches 9 bases. The CDR3 has 16 amino acids. Germline assignment: CDR1 LGHNA and CDR2 YSLEER. J lost 0 bases, V lost 1 base, and 4 bases had no gene match. The CDR3 nucleotides are TGCGCCAGCAGCCAAGGGACAGGGGATAACTCCTACGAGCAGTACTTC. As protein: CASSQGTGDNSYEQYF.

Many counts were recorded for this clonotype. The chain joins TRBV11-3 to TRBJ2-1; no clear D gene. CDR1 and CDR2 from the germline V gene are SGHNT and YENEEA. The CDR3 has 17 residues. The V end was cut by 0 bases, the J end by 0 bases, with 12 bases between. The CDR3 region has the DNA TGTGCCAGCAGCTTAGAGCTTAGCTCAAGCTCCTACAATGAGCAGTTCTTC. It is translated as CASSLELSSSSYNEQFF.

The chain uses TRBV30 and TRBJ1-1; D possibly corresponds to TRBD1 (5 bases). Per germline, CDR1 GTSNPN and CDR2 SVGIG (reference sequence). The V end was cut by 3 bases, the J end by 5 bases, with 16 bases between. The CDR3 totals 14 residues. CDR3 nucleotides: TGTGCCTGGAGCGCTGGGACGGTGAGGACTGAAGCTTTCTTT. It yields the protein CAWSAGTVRTEAFF. Combining the CDR3 with reference TRBV30 and TRBJ1-1 gives the whole variable domain SQTIHQWPATLVQPVGSPLSLECTVEGTSNPNLYWYRQAAGRGLQLLFYSVGIGQISSEVPQNLSASRPQDRQFILSSKKLLLSDSGFYLCAWSAGTVRTEAFFGQGTRLTVV.

This clonotype was observed many times. The chain recombines TRBV7-2 with TRBJ2-2; 10 bases are a match to TRBD2. The CDR3 contains 18 residues. The junction had 9 bases not matched to a gene; V was cut back by 5 bases and J by 0 bases. Germline assignment: CDR1 SGHTA and CDR2 FQGNSA. CDR3 loop: CASSLRTTSGANTGELFF. The CDR3 region has the DNA TGTGCCAGCAGCCTTAGGACAACTAGCGGGGCGAACACCGGGGAGCTGTTTTTT.

The J gene is TRBJ2-7, the V gene TRBV19, with D possibly being TRBD1 or TRBD2 (5 bases each). CDR3 length equals 14 residues. Germline V CDR1 and CDR2: LNHDA, SQIVND (reference sequence). V lost 3 bases, J lost 3 bases, and 12 bases lay in between. Here the CDR3 DNA reads TGTGCCAGTAGTATCCGGGACGGAAACTACGAGCAGTACTTC. Protein product: CASSIRDGNYEQYF.

This clonotype was counted a few times. This chain links TRBV6-1 with TRBJ1-1; perhaps TRBD1 as D (6 bases). CDR1 is MNHNS and CDR2 is SASEGT in the germline V gene. This CDR3 is built from 15 residues. V lost 6 bases, J lost 0 bases, and 14 bases lay in between. CDR3 sequence: CASRHRTVLNTEAFF. The DNA of the CDR3 is TGTGCCAGCAGACACCGGACAGTCTTGAACACTGAAGCTTTCTTT.

This chain uses TRBV9 with TRBJ2-2; D possibly uses TRBD1 or TRBD2 (5 bases each). The germline CDR1 and CDR2 sequences are SGDLS and YYNGEE. Trimming stripped 4 bases from V and 6 bases from J, with 34 bases between. CDR3 length: 21 amino acids. CDR3 nucleotide sequence: TGTGCCAGCAGCCCTCATCCGGGATCCAAAGGGGTCCTAAGGAGCGCCGGGGAGCTGTTTTTT. Protein product: CASSPHPGSKGVLRSAGELFF.

This clonotype has only a few counts. CDR3 amino acids: CSVEDRWGLAEYNEQFF. The CDR3 nucleotides read TGCAGCGTTGAAGATAGATGGGGACTAGCGGAGTACAATGAGCAGTTCTTC. The rearrangement joins TRBV29-1 to TRBJ2-1; 11 nucleotides agree with TRBD2. Germline-derived CDR1 and CDR2 are SQVTM and ANQGSEA. The CDR3 sequence is 17 residues long. V shed 0 bases and J 4 bases; nucleotides not matched to a gene: 8.

This clonotype occurred a few times. The V gene is TRBV10-3, the J gene TRBJ2-7; D is ambiguous. Germline CDR1 reads ENHRY; CDR2 reads SYGVKD. The CDR3 extends over 15 amino acids. The V and J ends lost 3 bases and 2 bases respectively, with 14 bases between them. CDR3 sequence: CAISDRDVKTYEQYF. The CDR3 region has the DNA TGTGCCATCAGTGATCGAGACGTAAAAACCTACGAGCAGTACTTC.

This clonotype has just one count. One junction end disagrees with the germline gene, perhaps due to a read error. The genes are TRBV20-1 and TRBJ2-2; either TRBD1 or TRBD2 may supply D (5 bases each). The CDR3 contains 13 residues. Germline CDR1 reads DFQATT; CDR2 reads SNEGSKA (reference sequence). The CDR3 protein is CSARDPGSGEPFF. Written as DNA, the CDR3 is TGCAGTGCCAGGGACCCGGGGTCCGGGGAGCCGTTTTTT.

This clonotype was counted many times. The rearrangement uses TRBV12-3 or TRBV12-4 and TRBJ2-5; 7 bases agree with TRBD1. Losses at the gene ends were 5 bases for V and 2 bases for J; bases not matched to a gene: 11. The CDR3 contains 16 residues. CDR3 sequence (DNA): TGTGCCAGCAGTCCCGTCCCGGGACAGTCTCAAGAGACCCAGTACTTC. Amino acid sequence: CASSPVPGQSQETQYF.

This clonotype has at least ten counts. This chain joins TRBV11-1 and TRBJ2-2; the D is unclear. In germline, CDR1 is SGHAT, CDR2 FQDESV (reference sequence). This CDR3 region has 15 residues. The ends were cut back, 1 base at V and 0 bases at J, with 6 bases in the middle. CDR3 sequence reads: CASSLGSSNTGELFF. CDR3 sequence (DNA): TGTGCCAGCAGCTTAGGGAGTTCGAACACCGGGGAGCTGTTTTTT.

In this sample, this clonotype turned up many times. V is TRBV10-3 and J is TRBJ1-1; D gene ambiguous. Germline CDR1 is ENHRY and CDR2 is SYGVKD. V lost 0 bases to trimming and J lost 4 bases, with 15 bases between them. The CDR3 has 16 amino acids. The CDR3 sequence: CAISESGKTRGTEAFF. In nucleotides, the CDR3 is TGTGCCATCAGTGAGTCCGGGAAGACACGGGGCACTGAAGCTTTCTTT.

The chain recombines TRBV25-1 with TRBJ1-1; a possible D gene is TRBD1 (5 bases). This CDR3 contains 13 residues. V was cut by 2 bases and J by 5 bases, with 9 bases left in between. Germline loops: CDR1 MGHDK, CDR2 SYGVNS. The CDR3 protein is CASSEQGWTEAFF. In DNA form, the CDR3 reads TGTGCCAGCAGTGAACAGGGTTGGACTGAAGCTTTCTTT.

This clonotype occurred many times. The chain uses TRBV20-1 and TRBJ2-5, with 10 bases lining up with TRBD1. Germline loops: CDR1 DFQATT, CDR2 SNEGSKA (reference sequence). V lost 5 bases, J lost 4 bases, and 4 bases stayed unmatched. The CDR3 is 13 amino acids. CDR3: CSAQTGGGETQYF. The CDR3 region has the DNA TGCAGTGCTCAGACAGGGGGCGGAGAGACCCAGTACTTC.

This clonotype has more than one count but fewer than ten. The rearrangement uses TRBV4-1 and TRBJ2-1, with D hard to call. The CDR3 sequence is 11 residues long. V was clipped by 6 bases and J by 10 bases, with 10 bases between them. Germline V gene lookup returns CDR1 MGHRA and CDR2 YSYEKL. The CDR3 DNA follows: TGCGCCAGCAGAACAGCCGACGAGCAGTTCTTC. This gives the protein CASRTADEQFF.

With respect to this clonotype: The junction departs from the called germline gene at one end, perhaps through a read error. This rearrangement joins TRBV4-3 to TRBJ2-3; the D gene is possibly TRBD2 (5 bases). CDR1 and CDR2 from the germline V gene are LGHNA and YSLEER. This CDR3 is built from 16 residues. CDR3 protein: CPSSQRDRESTDTQYF. Written as DNA, the CDR3 is TGCCCCAGCAGCCAGAGGGATCGGGAAAGCACAGATACGCAGTATTTT.

The sample holds a few counts of this clonotype. J is TRBJ2-6 and V is TRBV6-1; a possible D gene is TRBD2 (6 bases). V was shortened by 8 bases and J by 0 bases, with 11 bases between the two germline ends. The CDR3 contains 15 residues. Germline CDR1 reads MNHNS; CDR2 reads SASEGT. CDR3 protein: CASSMGLSGANVLTF. As DNA, the CDR3 is TGTGCCAGCTCTATGGGACTCTCTGGGGCCAACGTCCTGACTTTC.

The table lists this clonotype with many counts. The chain employs TRBV20-1 and TRBJ1-5; the D is unclear. This CDR3 region has 14 residues. The V and J ends lost 5 bases and 4 bases respectively, with 15 bases between them. Germline V gene sequence: CDR1 DFQATT, CDR2 SNEGSKA (reference sequence). The CDR3 bases are TGCAGTGCTCGTACAGCCACGGAAAATCAGCCCCAGCATTTT. Protein sequence: CSARTATENQPQHF.

This clonotype showed up many times. The chain has TRBV20-1 and TRBJ2-1, with 11 nucleotides matching TRBD2. The V and J ends lost 0 bases and 6 bases, in that order; junction bases with no gene match: 10. Per germline, CDR1 DFQATT and CDR2 SNEGSKA (reference sequence). CDR3 length: 17 amino acids. The CDR3 bases are TGCAGTGCTAGAGATCTGTTAGCGGGAGGGCCGTTCAATGAGCAGTTCTTC. Its protein is CSARDLLAGGPFNEQFF.

This clonotype was seen at least ten times. The chain carries TRBV6-1 and TRBJ2-1; no clear D. The germline V and J ends were trimmed by 6 bases and 4 bases, with 10 bases remaining between them. The CDR3 is 13 residues long. Germline V CDR1 and CDR2: MNHNS, SASEGT. CDR3 residues: CASRFDAYNEQFF. CDR3 DNA: TGTGCCAGCAGATTTGACGCTTACAATGAGCAGTTCTTC.

The sample holds a few counts of this clonotype. This rearrangement joins TRBV5-6 to TRBJ1-1; TRBD1 agrees at 7 bases. V shed 2 bases, J shed 2 bases, and the junction held 9 bases outside the gene matches. The CDR3 contains 16 residues. Germline V gene lookup returns CDR1 SGHDT and CDR2 YYEEEE. The CDR3 coding sequence is TGTGCCAGCAGCTTTGGCCTAAGGGGGCCAAACACTGAAGCTTTCTTT. It specifies CASSFGLRGPNTEAFF.

Only a few counts were recorded for this clonotype. V gene TRBV6-1 combines with J gene TRBJ1-2; D is uncertain. V shed 6 bases and J shed 0 bases, with 8 bases lying between them. The germline CDR1 and CDR2 sequences are MNHNS and SASEGT. The CDR3 has 13 amino acids. CDR3: CASRPPSNYGYTF. The CDR3 DNA reads as TGTGCCAGCAGGCCCCCCTCTAACTATGGCTACACCTTC.

The rearrangement uses TRBV5-4 and TRBJ1-1; 11 bases match TRBD1. Germline CDR1 is SGHNT and CDR2 is YYREEE (reference sequence). J lost 0 bases, V lost 4 bases, and 5 bases had no gene match. The CDR3 covers 16 residues. As DNA, the CDR3 is TGTGCCAGCAGCGGGACAGGGGGAGACATGAACACTGAAGCTTTCTTT. This encodes CASSGTGGDMNTEAFF.

A few counts support this clonotype. The chain is built from TRBV27 and TRBJ2-7; perhaps TRBD2 as D (5 bases). The CDR3 runs to 14 residues. With 4 bases removed from V and 3 bases from J, the gap between germline ends came to 13 bases. CDR1 and CDR2 from the germline V gene are MNHEY and SMNVEV (reference sequence). The CDR3 spells CASSSHGLHYEQYF. The DNA of the CDR3 is TGTGCCAGCAGTTCCCATGGACTGCACTACGAGCAGTACTTC.